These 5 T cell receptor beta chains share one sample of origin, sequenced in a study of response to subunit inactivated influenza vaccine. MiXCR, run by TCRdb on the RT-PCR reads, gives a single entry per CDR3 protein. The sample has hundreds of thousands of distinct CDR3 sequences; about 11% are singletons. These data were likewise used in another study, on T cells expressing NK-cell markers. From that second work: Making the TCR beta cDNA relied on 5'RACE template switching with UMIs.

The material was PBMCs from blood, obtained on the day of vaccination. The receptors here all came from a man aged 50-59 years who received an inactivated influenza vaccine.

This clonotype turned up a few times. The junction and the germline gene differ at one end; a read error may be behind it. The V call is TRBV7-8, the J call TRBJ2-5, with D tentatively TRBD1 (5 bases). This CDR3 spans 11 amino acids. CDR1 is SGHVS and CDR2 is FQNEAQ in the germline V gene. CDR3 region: CASSQWGMISF. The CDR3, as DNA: TGTGCCAGCAGCCAGTGGGGCATGATCTCCTTC.

The CDR3: CASSLGLGLAGRGSTDTQYF. The CDR3 DNA is TGTGCCAGCAGCTTAGGACTTGGACTAGCGGGGAGGGGTAGCACAGATACGCAGTATTTT. The chain carries TRBV11-2 and TRBJ2-3; 12 bases align to TRBD2. CDR1 and CDR2 from the germline V gene are SGHAT and FQNNGV. This CDR3 is built from 20 residues. Unmatched junction bases numbered 11, after V lost 1 base and J lost 0 bases.

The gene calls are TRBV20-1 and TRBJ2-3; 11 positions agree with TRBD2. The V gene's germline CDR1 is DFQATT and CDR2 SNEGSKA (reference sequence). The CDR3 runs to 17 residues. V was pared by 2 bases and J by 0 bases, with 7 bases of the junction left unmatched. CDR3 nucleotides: TGCAGTGCTAGATCCGGCTTAGCGGGAGGGAGCACAGATACGCAGTATTTT. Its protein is CSARSGLAGGSTDTQYF.

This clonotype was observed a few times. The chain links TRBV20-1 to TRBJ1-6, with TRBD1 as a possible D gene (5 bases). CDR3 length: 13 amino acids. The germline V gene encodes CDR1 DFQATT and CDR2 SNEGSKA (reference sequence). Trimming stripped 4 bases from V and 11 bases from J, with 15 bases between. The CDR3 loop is CSATGTPKAPLHF. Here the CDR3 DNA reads TGCAGTGCTACCGGGACTCCTAAAGCACCCCTCCACTTT.

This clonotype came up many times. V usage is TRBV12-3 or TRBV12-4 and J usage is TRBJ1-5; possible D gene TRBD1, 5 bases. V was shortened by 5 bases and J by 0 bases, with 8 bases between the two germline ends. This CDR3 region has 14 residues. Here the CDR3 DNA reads TGTGCCAGCAGTCCAGGGAATAGCAATCAGCCCCAGCATTTT. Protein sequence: CASSPGNSNQPQHF.